Listed below are T cell receptor beta chains from one sample, sequenced in a study of long-term antiretroviral therapy in people with HIV. Sequencing was performed with immunoSEQ multiplex PCR; in TCRdb, only in-frame clones are kept and a portion is missing. The profile covers tens of thousands of clones, with roughly 84% appearing a single time and 9.5% to 12% taken by the ten largest. This sample comprised unsorted PBMCs, obtained about 2.5 years after starting antiretroviral therapy. All receptors come from a man aged 35 to 55 with HIV. CDR3s include the opening cysteine and the closing phenylalanine or tryptophan. Each record gives: clone size, D gene, J gene, V gene, CDR3 protein, CDR3 DNA. The D gene is left open where the match is weak. Size values are once, few and many counts, or a class for expanded clones, and some rows have none.

- | - | TRBJ1-1 | TRBV18 | CASSPPYEYTEAFF | TGTGCCAGCTCACCACCGTACGAGTACACTGAAGCTTTCTTT
- | - | TRBJ2-1 | TRBV4-3 | CASSQERGLAASEQFF | TGCGCCAGCAGCCAGGAGAGAGGTCTAGCAGCCAGTGAGCAGTTCTTC
- | - | TRBJ2-1 | TRBV18 | CASSLDEDNEQFF | TGTGCCAGCTCACTAGACGAGGACAATGAGCAGTTCTTC
- | - | TRBJ2-7 | TRBV6-1 | CASSEVGTYEQYF | TGTGCCAGCAGTGAAGTGGGAACCTACGAGCAGTACTTC
- | TRBD1 | TRBJ1-2 | TRBV25-1 | CASSESPTGAVYTF | TGTGCCAGCAGTGAATCGCCTACAGGGGCGGTCTACACCTTC
- | - | TRBJ1-2 | TRBV29-1 | CSVDGGYGYTF | TGCAGCGTTGACGGGGGATATGGCTACACCTTC
- | - | TRBJ1-2 | TRBV28 | CASSLRQPPYGYTF | TGTGCCAGCAGTCTTCGACAGCCTCCCTATGGCTACACCTTC
once | TRBD1 | TRBJ1-5 | TRBV7-2 | CASSLTSGTGVGQPQHF | TGTGCCAGCAGCTTAACGTCTGGGACAGGAGTCGGTCAGCCCCAGCATTTT
once | - | TRBJ2-7 | TRBV5-1 | CASSWRTGTYEQYF | TGCGCCAGCAGCTGGAGGACCGGTACCTACGAGCAGTACTTC
- | TRBD1 | TRBJ2-7 | TRBV9 | CASSRTGVSYEQYF | TGTGCCAGCAGCAGGACAGGGGTTTCCTACGAGCAGTACTTC
- | TRBD1 | TRBJ2-7 | TRBV18 | CASSPRTGPGEQYF | TGTGCCAGCTCACCTAGGACAGGACCGGGGGAGCAGTACTTC
- | - | TRBJ2-7 | TRBV9 | CASSVGPGYEQYF | TGTGCCAGCAGCGTAGGTCCCGGCTACGAGCAGTACTTC
- | TRBD1 | TRBJ1-1 | TRBV6-5 | CASSSPHRGNTEAFF | TGTGCCAGCAGTTCACCCCACAGGGGTAACACTGAAGCTTTCTTT
- | TRBD1 | TRBJ2-2 | TRBV6-5 | CASSSRDRGPGELFF | TGTGCCAGCAGTTCCCGGGACAGGGGGCCCGGGGAGCTGTTTTTT
- | - | TRBJ2-6 | TRBV10-3 | CAISDFGSSGANVLTF | TGTGCCATCAGTGATTTTGGGAGCTCTGGGGCCAACGTCCTGACTTTC
- | - | TRBJ1-1 | TRBV29-1 | CSVEIGGDTEAFF | TGCAGCGTTGAGATAGGGGGGGACACTGAAGCTTTCTTT
- | - | TRBJ2-1 | TRBV25-1 | CASSAPKSGSYNEQFF | TGTGCCAGCAGTGCCCCGAAAAGCGGGTCCTACAATGAGCAGTTCTTC
once | - | TRBJ2-7 | TRBV18 | CASSPGFPSYEQYF | TGTGCCAGCTCACCAGGATTCCCTTCCTACGAGCAGTACTTC
- | TRBD1 | TRBJ2-7 | TRBV6-1 | CASSLGGQVSYEQYF | TGTGCCAGCAGCTTGGGCGGACAGGTGTCCTACGAGCAGTACTTC
- | - | TRBJ2-1 | TRBV7-9 | CASSLASQGEQFF | TGTGCCAGCAGCTTAGCGTCCCAGGGTGAGCAGTTCTTC
- | TRBD2 | TRBJ2-5 | TRBV18 | CASSPTSGGYLQETQYF | TGTGCCAGCTCACCGACTAGCGGGGGGTACCTCCAAGAGACCCAGTACTTC
- | - | TRBJ1-1 | TRBV6-6 | CASSPRQAQMNTEAFF | TGTGCCAGCAGTCCGAGACAGGCCCAAATGAACACTGAAGCTTTCTTT
- | - | TRBJ1-6 | TRBV6-1 | CASSSGVTVSPLHF | TGTGCCAGCAGTTCTGGAGTAACGGTTTCACCCCTCCACTTT
once | TRBD2 | TRBJ2-7 | TRBV6-6 | CASSWWEGNSYEQYF | TGTGCCAGCAGTTGGTGGGAGGGTAACTCCTACGAGCAGTACTTC
- | TRBD2 | TRBJ2-3 | TRBV29-1 | CSVEEAGGPVDTQYF | TGCAGCGTTGAAGAAGCGGGGGGGCCGGTAGATACGCAGTATTTT
- | - | TRBJ2-3 | TRBV14 | CASSQRQDPLYTQYF | TGTGCCAGCAGCCAAAGACAGGACCCCCTATATACGCAGTATTTT
- | TRBD1 | TRBJ1-2 | TRBV10-2 | CASNQQGALNGYTF | TGCGCCAGCAACCAACAGGGGGCCTTAAATGGCTACACCTTC
- | - | TRBJ1-2 | TRBV28 | CASSLAGLDYGYTF | TGTGCCAGCAGTTTGGCAGGGCTAGACTATGGCTACACCTTC
- | - | TRBJ2-7 | TRBV15 | CATSSATGSYEQYF | TGTGCCACCAGCAGTGCAACAGGGTCCTACGAGCAGTACTTC
- | TRBD1 | TRBJ2-1 | TRBV5-6 | CASSSDPTGRYNEQFF | TGTGCCAGCAGCTCCGACCCGACAGGGCGATACAATGAGCAGTTCTTC
- | - | TRBJ2-1 | TRBV6-5 | CASSATGPPDEQFF | TGTGCCAGCAGTGCTACGGGACCCCCTGATGAGCAGTTCTTC
- | - | TRBJ2-7 | TRBV9 | CASSVQRSSYEQYF | TGTGCCAGCAGCGTACAACGAAGCTCCTACGAGCAGTACTTC
- | - | TRBJ2-5 | TRBV7-2 | CASRNPTGQETQYF | TGTGCCAGCAGAAACCCGACGGGTCAAGAGACCCAGTACTTC
- | - | TRBJ1-4 | TRBV11-2 | CASSLGARHNEKLFF | TGTGCCAGCAGCTTAGGGGCACGCCATAATGAAAAACTGTTTTTT
- | - | TRBJ2-3 | TRBV7-2 | CASTLQGTDTQYF | TGTGCCAGCACCCTACAGGGCACGGATACGCAGTATTTT
- | - | TRBJ1-2 | TRBV18 | CASSPGTEIYGYTF | TGTGCCAGCTCACCAGGGACGGAAATCTATGGCTACACCTTC
- | TRBD1 | TRBJ1-1 | TRBV6-1 | CASKGQGMNTEAFF | TGTGCCAGCAAAGGACAGGGAATGAACACTGAAGCTTTCTTT
- | - | TRBJ1-1 | TRBV2 | CASSVRGSGNTEAFF | TGTGCCAGCAGTGTTCGGGGATCTGGGAACACTGAAGCTTTCTTT
once | - | TRBJ2-7 | TRBV7-6 | CASSLRTAYEQYF | TGTGCCAGCAGCCTCCGGACCGCTTACGAGCAGTACTTC
- | - | TRBJ2-3 | TRBV13 | CASSSDLESTDTQYF | TGTGCCAGCAGCTCTGACTTGGAGAGCACAGATACGCAGTATTTT
- | TRBD2 | TRBJ2-7 | TRBV4-2 | CASSQGGLDPYEQYF | TGTGCCAGCAGCCAAGGGGGACTAGACCCCTACGAGCAGTACTTC
- | - | TRBJ2-5 | TRBV2 | CASSEAFRTTTTGTQYF | TGTGCCAGCAGTGAAGCTTTCCGGACAACCACGACCGGGACCCAGTACTTC
- | - | TRBJ1-1 | TRBV7-9 | CASFIPGSAFF | TGTGCCAGCTTCATTCCAGGATCAGCTTTCTTT
once | TRBD1 | TRBJ1-1 | TRBV11-2 | CASSRGQGGTEAFF | TGTGCCAGCAGCCGGGGACAGGGGGGAACTGAAGCTTTCTTT
- | - | TRBJ1-5 | TRBV7-8 | CASSSDSFQQPQHF | TGTGCCAGCAGCTCGGACAGTTTTCAGCAGCCCCAGCATTTT
- | - | TRBJ1-6 | TRBV11-2 | CASSLGTGLNNSPLHF | TGTGCCAGCAGCTTAGGAACGGGACTCAATAATTCACCCCTCCACTTT
once | - | TRBJ2-5 | TRBV7-9 | CASSSGTYFGVTQYF | TGTGCCAGCAGCTCCGGGACTTACTTTGGGGTGACCCAGTACTTC
- | - | TRBJ1-1 | TRBV27 | CASSLSRMNTEAFF | TGTGCCAGCAGTTTATCTAGAATGAACACTGAAGCTTTCTTT
once | - | TRBJ1-4 | TRBV14 | CASSPAPRGAANEKLFF | TGTGCCAGCAGCCCAGCCCCGAGGGGGGCGGCTAATGAAAAACTGTTTTTT